This T cell receptor (beta chain) originates from a study of T cell repertoires in cytomegalovirus infection. Study details: Indicated by public TCR beta signatures were CMV infection and matching HLA type. Study-wide findings and caveats: Adding up the frequency of public TCR beta families identified people who carried CMV plus the relevant HLA. HLA-C-restricted CMV-specific TCR beta clonotypes were dominant in the ex vivo response.

This clonotype has just a few counts. Its specificity is unknown. J lost 3 bases, V lost 4 bases, and 9 bases had no gene match. The CDR3 totals 16 residues. Per the germline V gene, CDR1 is SEHNR and CDR2 is FQNEAQ (reference sequence). TCRdb reanalysed the reads using MiXCR and keeps one entry per CDR3 protein. The sample holds about 260,000 distinct CDR3 sequences, roughly an eighth seen once. Sequenced material: PBMCs. The source is a human donor in good health (CMV status not recorded). Some clones in this sample may be carry-over from other donors' samples. The chain has TRBV7-9 and TRBJ1-2, with TRBD1 identical over 9 bases. The CDR3 reads CASSSPGTGLDYGYTF. The CDR3, as DNA: TGTGCCAGCAGCTCCCCCGGGACAGGGCTCGACTATGGCTACACCTTC. Variable domain in full (rest from reference TRBV7-9 and TRBJ1-2): DTGVSQNPRHKITKRGQNVTFRCDPISEHNRLYWYRQTLGQGPEFLTYFQNEAQLEKSRLLSDRFSAERPKGSFSTLEIQRTEQGDSAMYLCASSSPGTGLDYGYTFGSGTRLTVV.